The rows below give T cell receptor beta chains drawn from one sample of a study of control samples from healthy donors and cancer patients. Using immunoSEQ multiplex PCR, the repertoire was profiled, and TCRdb retains in-frame clones only, with some absent. The sample holds about 160,000 clones, approximately 94% seen once. The material sequenced was PBMCs. The receptors come from a man aged 55-75 years with colorectal cancer. Both conserved end residues are part of each CDR3. The order of the fields is J gene, D gene, V gene, clone size, CDR3 protein, CDR3 DNA. A D gene is named only where the DNA matches it firmly. Size tells how often a clone was seen (once, few, many) or the class of an expanded clone, and some rows leave it out.

TRBJ2-3	NA	TRBV7-2	NA	CASSARGLSTDTQYF	TGTGCCAGCAGCGCCCGGGGCCTTAGCACAGATACGCAGTATTTT
TRBJ1-6	NA	TRBV10-3	NA	CAISELNSPLHF	TGTGCCATCAGTGAACTAAATTCACCCCTCCACTTT
TRBJ2-7	TRBD1	TRBV15	NA	CATSSGGQGAIYEQYF	TGTGCCACCAGCAGTGGGGGACAGGGGGCAATATACGAGCAGTACTTC
TRBJ2-7	TRBD1	TRBV29-1	NA	CSVAGGQGSYEQYF	TGCAGCGTTGCGGGGGGACAGGGCTCCTACGAGCAGTACTTC
TRBJ1-4	NA	TRBV4-3	NA	CASSQRQANEKLFF	TGCGCCAGCAGCCAGAGACAGGCAAATGAAAAACTGTTTTTT
TRBJ1-1	NA	TRBV19	NA	CASSSYLTGNTEAFF	TGTGCCAGTAGTAGCTACCTGACAGGGAACACTGAAGCTTTCTTT
TRBJ1-2	NA	TRBV5-1	NA	CASSLITASNRGGYTF	TGCGCCAGCAGCTTGATCACAGCCTCCAACCGGGGTGGCTACACCTTC
TRBJ1-4	NA	TRBV28	once	CASSLTDVTNEKLFF	TGTGCCAGCAGTCTGACGGACGTAACTAATGAAAAACTGTTTTTT
TRBJ1-2	NA	TRBV29-1	few	CSVVRGTYGYTF	TGCAGCGTTGTTCGAGGGACCTATGGCTACACCTTC
TRBJ2-7	NA	TRBV7-9	NA	CASSLTQGPVPDEQYF	TGTGCCAGCAGCTTAACCCAAGGACCTGTCCCCGACGAGCAGTACTTC
TRBJ1-5	NA	TRBV11-2	NA	CASQGRVNQPQHF	TGTGCCAGTCAGGGGCGAGTCAATCAGCCCCAGCATTTT